The clone carrying this TCR beta chain was counted at least ten times. The antigen is unknown. The data originate from a study of T cell repertoires in cytomegalovirus infection. Study summary: Public TCR beta signatures indicated both CMV infection and matching HLA type.

TCRdb recomputed calls from the reads with MiXCR, one row per CDR3 protein. The sample consists of over 100,000 distinct CDR3 sequences, less than 30% of them appearing once. V gave up 3 bases and J gave up 2 bases; unmatched junction bases: 8. CDR1 and CDR2 (germline): MDHEN, SYDVKM. This CDR3 comprises 17 residues. Sample: CD8+ T cells from cultured PBMCs, taken from culture after CMV antigen stimulation. The chain employs TRBV28 and TRBJ2-5; 11 bases fit TRBD2. The sequence derives from a human donor in good health (CMV status not recorded). Some clones in this sample may be carry-over from other donors' samples. CDR3 in amino acids: CASSFTLAGGTQETQYF. CDR3 sequence (DNA): TGTGCCAGCAGTTTTACTCTAGCGGGGGGAACTCAAGAGACCCAGTACTTC.